This T cell receptor beta chain emerged from a study of cytomegalovirus exposure and HLA in healthy donors. Per the germline V gene, CDR1 is SGHRS and CDR2 is YFSETQ. The ends were cut back, 0 bases at V and 5 bases at J, with 14 bases in the middle. The CDR3 length is 15 residues. 60 Vbeta and 13 Jbeta primers were used in PCR. Measured with immunoSEQ multiplex PCR; TCRdb has only the in-frame clones, and not every one. The sample features roughly 120,000 clones, with 3.5% to 4.5% in its top ten. The chain uses TRBV5-1 and TRBJ2-5; tentative D call: TRBD1 (6 bases). The sample consisted of PBMCs. This sequence was found in a man aged 25-45 years in good health and CMV-seronegative. The CDR3 here is CASSLEGHIGETQYF. CDR3 DNA: TGCGCCAGCAGCTTGGAGGGACATATTGGTGAGACCCAGTACTTC. Filled out from reference TRBV5-1 and TRBJ2-5, the complete variable domain reads KAGVTQTPRYLIKTRGQQVTLSCSPISGHRSVSWYQQTPGQGLQFLFEYFSETQRNKGNFPGRFSGRQFSNSRSEMNVSTLELGDSALYLCASSLEGHIGETQYFGPGTRLLVL.